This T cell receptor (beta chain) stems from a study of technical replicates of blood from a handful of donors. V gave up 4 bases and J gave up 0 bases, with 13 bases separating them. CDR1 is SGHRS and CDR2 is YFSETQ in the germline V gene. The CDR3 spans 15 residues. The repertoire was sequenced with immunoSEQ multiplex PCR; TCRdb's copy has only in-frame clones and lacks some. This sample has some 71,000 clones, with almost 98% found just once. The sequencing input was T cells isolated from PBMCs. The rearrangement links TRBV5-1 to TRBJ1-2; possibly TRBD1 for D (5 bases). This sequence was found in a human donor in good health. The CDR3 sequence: CASSATGSANYGYTF. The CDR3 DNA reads TGCGCCAGCAGCGCCACAGGATCAGCTAACTATGGCTACACCTTC.